This TCR beta chain was captured by sequencing in a study of blood T cell repertoires in COVID-19. Across the study: The study drew acute and convalescent COVID-19 samples from the United States, Italy and Spain. T cells, B-cell-depleted T cells, or PBMCs provided the cDNA or gDNA that served as material.

Participants came from fewer than 25 US areas, aged roughly 18 to 89 years. Each participant's cohort was designated according to participant-reported clinical history. Deletions cut 7 bases from V and 2 bases from J, with 13 bases between. Looked up from germline, CDR1 is SNHLY and CDR2 is FYNNEI. The CDR3 totals 14 residues. Clones were read by immunoSEQ multiplex PCR, and TCRdb kept only the in-frame ones, dropping some. Seen here are some 410,000 clones, approximately 90% observed once, and the top ten hold approximately 1%. The chain links TRBV2 to TRBJ2-3; D might be TRBD1 (5 bases). This receptor was identified in a woman aged 25 to 39 with acute COVID-19. Input material: PBMCs or T cells enriched from blood (not recorded which). CDR3 protein: CASKGDPDTDTQYF. DNA for the CDR3: TGTGCCAGCAAAGGGGATCCCGACACAGATACGCAGTATTTT.